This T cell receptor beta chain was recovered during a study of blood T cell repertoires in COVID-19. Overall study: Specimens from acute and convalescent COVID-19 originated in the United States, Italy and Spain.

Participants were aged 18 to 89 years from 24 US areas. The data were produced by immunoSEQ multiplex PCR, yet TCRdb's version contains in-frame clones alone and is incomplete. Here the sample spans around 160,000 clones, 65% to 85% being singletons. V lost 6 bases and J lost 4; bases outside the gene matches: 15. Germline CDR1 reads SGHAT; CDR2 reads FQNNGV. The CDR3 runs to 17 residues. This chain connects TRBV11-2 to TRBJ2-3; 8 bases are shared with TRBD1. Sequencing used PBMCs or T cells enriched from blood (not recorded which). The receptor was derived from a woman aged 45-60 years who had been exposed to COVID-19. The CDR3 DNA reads TGTGCCAGCAGTAAGACAATCCCGGGACAGGCTTCAGATACGCAGTATTTT. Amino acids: CASSKTIPGQASDTQYF.